The sequence of this TCR beta chain was determined in a study of T cells in Graves' hyperthyroidism and ophthalmopathy. Uncontrolled infection, other autoimmune disease, pregnancy or lactation led to exclusion. Trimming removed 2 bases from V and 0 bases from J, with 16 bases in between. This CDR3 is 17 amino acids long. Germline CDR1 and CDR2: SGHAT and FQNNGV. Researchers took RNA transcripts and amplified the TCR beta CDR3 regions from them. HTBI primers were the set used in a first-round RT-PCR of the TCR CDR3. MiXCR, run by TCRdb on the multiplex PCR reads, gives a single entry per CDR3 protein. Of roughly 700,000 distinct CDR3 sequences listed, approximately 15% are singletons. At least ten counts were recorded for this clonotype.

The TCR comes from a man in his fifties or sixties with Graves' hyperthyroidism. The chain uses TRBV11-2 and TRBJ1-1, with no clear D. The source material was blood. In DNA, the CDR3 is TGTGCCAGCAGCTTACTATCGGGCCCCCGAATGAACACTGAAGCTTTCTTT. It encodes CASSLLSGPRMNTEAFF.